One sample yielded the 7 T cell receptor beta chains listed below, sequenced in a study of blood T cell repertoires in COVID-19. Sequencing was performed with immunoSEQ multiplex PCR; in TCRdb, only in-frame clones are kept and a portion is missing. The table lists about 360,000 clones, around 88% of them singletons. Sequenced input: peripheral blood. Receptors were obtained from a woman aged 60-75 years with COVID-19, enrolled during active disease.

Only one count was recorded for this clone. This chain links TRBV27 with TRBJ2-1; 15 bases line up with TRBD2. Trimming at V came to 8 bases and at J to 7 bases, leaving 12 bases not matched to a gene. Germline V gives CDR1 MNHEY, CDR2 SMNVEV (reference sequence). This CDR3 has 17 residues. CDR3 in amino acids: CASPLGLAGGKGNEQFF. The CDR3 nucleotides are TGTGCCAGCCCCTTGGGACTAGCGGGGGGTAAGGGAAATGAGCAGTTCTTC.

The genes are TRBV15 and TRBJ1-1, with TRBD1 identical over 9 bases. CDR3 length equals 14 residues. CDR1 and CDR2 (germline): LNHNV, YYDKDF (reference sequence). The V gene end was trimmed by 6 bases and the J gene end by 4 bases; junction bases not matched to a gene: 6. The CDR3 region has the DNA TGTGCCACCAGAAACAGACAGGGGGGCACTGAAGCTTTCTTT. Translating gives CATRNRQGGTEAFF.

The rearrangement uses TRBV11-2 and TRBJ2-5; D gene unclear. V was clipped by 1 base and J by 2 bases, with 17 bases between them. The CDR3 spans 17 residues. CDR1 and CDR2 (germline): SGHAT, FQNNGV. In nucleotides, the CDR3 is TGTGCCAGCAGCTTAGTGGTCTCATCTCGAGGTCAAGAGACCCAGTACTTC. This translates into CASSLVVSSRGQETQYF.

Turning to this clone: The CDR3 ends on some other residue instead of the conserved phenylalanine or tryptophan, so this is likely a read error. The DNA is omitted, as the CDR3 cannot be located on it reliably, and the CDR3 follows TCRdb's listing. The J gene is TRBJ1-2, the V gene TRBV9; the table calls TRBD1, which could not be checked here. The CDR3 is made up of 12 amino acids, end residues included. Germline V gene sequence: CDR1 SGDLS, CDR2 YYNGEE. The CDR3 here is CASSVRDRGPEL.

The J gene is TRBJ2-5, the V gene TRBV7-2; TRBD2 aligns across 7 bases. V lost 2 bases to trimming and J lost 2 bases; unmatched junction nucleotides: 5. CDR1 is SGHTA and CDR2 is FQGNSA in the germline V gene. CDR3 length: 15 residues. CDR3 coding DNA: TGTGCCAGCAGCTTATGGGGGGGACCGCAAGAGACCCAGTACTTC. It translates to CASSLWGGPQETQYF.

Remarks on this clone: A far larger clone is a single base away, which makes a read error likely. The V call is TRBV6-5, the J call TRBJ2-7, with 13 bases matching TRBD2. V trimming: 6 bases; J trimming: 2 bases; junction bases outside the gene matches: 4. The CDR3 extends over 15 amino acids. CDR1 and CDR2 from the germline V gene are MNHEY and SVGAGI. CDR3 in amino acids: CASSRGLAGAYEQYF. The DNA for the CDR3 is TGTGCCAGCAGCCGCGGACTAGCGGGGGCCTACGAGCAGTACTTC.

V is TRBV7-2 and J is TRBJ2-5, with 13 nucleotides matching TRBD2. This CDR3 spans 15 amino acids. CDR1 SGHTA and CDR2 FQGNSA come from the germline V gene. The ends lost 5 bases at V and 3 bases at J; junction bases unmatched: 3. CDR3 bases: TGTGCCAGCAGCCGTACTAGCGGGGGGGAAGAGACCCAGTACTTC. Translated, it gives CASSRTSGGEETQYF.